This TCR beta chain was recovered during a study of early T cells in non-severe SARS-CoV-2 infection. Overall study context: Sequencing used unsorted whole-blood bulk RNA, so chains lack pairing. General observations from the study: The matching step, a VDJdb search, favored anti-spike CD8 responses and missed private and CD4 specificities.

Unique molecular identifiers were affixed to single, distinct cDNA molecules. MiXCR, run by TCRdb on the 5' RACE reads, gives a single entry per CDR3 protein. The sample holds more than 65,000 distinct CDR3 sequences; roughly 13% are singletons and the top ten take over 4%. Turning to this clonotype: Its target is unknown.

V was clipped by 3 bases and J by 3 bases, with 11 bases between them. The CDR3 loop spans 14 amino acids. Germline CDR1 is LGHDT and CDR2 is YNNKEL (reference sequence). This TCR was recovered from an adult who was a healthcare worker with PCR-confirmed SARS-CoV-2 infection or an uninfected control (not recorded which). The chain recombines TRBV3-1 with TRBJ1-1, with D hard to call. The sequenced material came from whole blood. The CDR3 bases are TGTGCCAGCAGCCAGGCAGGTCGAGACACTGAAGCTTTCTTT. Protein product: CASSQAGRDTEAFF.